Below, 7 T cell receptor beta chains from the same sample are listed, as sequenced in a study of T cell clones after liver transplantation. The data were produced by immunoSEQ multiplex PCR, yet TCRdb's version contains in-frame clones alone and is incomplete. Seen here are some 50,000 clones, 60% to 75% observed once, and the top ten hold about a tenth. The sequences come from CD4+ T cells from blood, collected at the 22-month timepoint. These receptor sequences come from a human patient who received a liver transplant. Some T cells may have originated in the graft donor.

The chain employs TRBV14 and TRBJ2-3, with 7 bases aligning to TRBD2. V shed 0 bases, J shed 8 bases, and the junction held 2 bases outside the gene matches. The CDR3 is made up of 13 amino acids. CDR1 and CDR2 (germline): SGHDN, FVKESK. The CDR3 loop reads CASSQDREGTQYF. CDR3 DNA: TGTGCCAGCAGCCAAGATAGGGAGGGTACGCAGTATTTT.

DNA for the CDR3: TGTGCCAGCAGCTTAGATGGGGGATCATCGGATACGCAGTATTTT. Protein sequence: CASSLDGGSSDTQYF. The chain links TRBV11-3 to TRBJ2-3; D may correspond to TRBD1 or TRBD2 (5 bases each). The CDR3 totals 15 residues. Trimming shortened V by 0 bases and J by 6 bases, and 13 bases separated the two germline ends. The V gene's germline CDR1 is SGHNT and CDR2 YENEEA.

The V and J genes are TRBV5-4 and TRBJ2-5, with a weak D call TRBD1 (5 bases). V lost 4 bases and J 2 bases, leaving 12 bases between the germline ends. The germline V gene has CDR1 SGHNT and CDR2 YYREEE (reference sequence). The CDR3 consists of 14 residues. The CDR3 nucleotides read TGTGCCAGCAGCGATGGACAAGCTCAAGAGACCCAGTACTTC. The encoded protein is CASSDGQAQETQYF.

V and J are TRBV7-8 and TRBJ2-1; D is possibly TRBD2 (5 bases). The CDR3 is 14 residues long. Per the germline V gene, CDR1 is SGHVS and CDR2 is FQNEAQ. Trimming left V 2 bases short and J 4 bases short, with 9 bases between. CDR3 in DNA: TGTGCCAGCAGCTTACCGGGGATTTACAATGAGCAGTTCTTC. It is translated as CASSLPGIYNEQFF.

The chain carries TRBV9 and TRBJ2-7; 7 bases are a match to TRBD1. Germline V gene sequence: CDR1 SGDLS, CDR2 YYNGEE. This CDR3 contains 14 residues. The ends lost 4 bases at V and 6 bases at J; junction bases unmatched: 10. CDR3 residues: CASSPPTGQGEQYF. The CDR3 DNA reads TGTGCCAGCAGCCCCCCGACAGGGCAGGGCGAGCAGTACTTC. The variable domain in full, with the rest retrieved from reference TRBV9 and TRBJ2-7, is DSGVTQTPKHLITATGQRVTLRCSPRSGDLSVYWYQQSLDQGLQFLIQYYNGEERAKGNILERFSAQQFPDLHSELNLSSLELGDSALYFCASSPPTGQGEQYFGPGTRLTVT.

V usage is TRBV9 and J usage is TRBJ2-2, with 10 nucleotides matching TRBD2. This CDR3 region has 16 residues. Trimming cost V 4 bases and J 0 bases; bases outside gene matches: 3. Germline V gene sequence: CDR1 SGDLS, CDR2 YYNGEE. CDR3 bases: TGTGCCAGCAGCATAGCGGGGGGAGCGAACACCGGGGAGCTGTTTTTT. Residues: CASSIAGGANTGELFF.

CDR3 residues: CASRMALNYGYTF. DNA of the CDR3: TGTGCCAGCAGGATGGCACTCAACTATGGCTACACCTTC. The J gene is TRBJ1-2, the V gene TRBV6-1, with D unresolved. The CDR3 has 13 amino acids. Germline values: CDR1 MNHNS, CDR2 SASEGT. Trimming removed 6 bases at V and 2 bases at J, with 10 bases between.